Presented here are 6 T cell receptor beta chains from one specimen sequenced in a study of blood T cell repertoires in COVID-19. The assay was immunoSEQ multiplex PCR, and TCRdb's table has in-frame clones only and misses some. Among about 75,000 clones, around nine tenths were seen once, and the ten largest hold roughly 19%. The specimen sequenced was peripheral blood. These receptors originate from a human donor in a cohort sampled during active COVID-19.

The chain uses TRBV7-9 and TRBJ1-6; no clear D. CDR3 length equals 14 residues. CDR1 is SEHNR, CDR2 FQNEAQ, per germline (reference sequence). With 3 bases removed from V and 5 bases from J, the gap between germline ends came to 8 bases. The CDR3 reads CASSFSSDNSPLHF. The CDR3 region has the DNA TGTGCCAGCAGCTTCTCCAGCGATAATTCACCCCTCCACTTT.

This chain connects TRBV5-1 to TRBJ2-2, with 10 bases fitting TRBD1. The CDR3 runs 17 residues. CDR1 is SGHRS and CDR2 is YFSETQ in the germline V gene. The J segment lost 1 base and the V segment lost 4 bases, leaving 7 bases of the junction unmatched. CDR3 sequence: CASSIWTGGQNTGELFF. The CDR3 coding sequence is TGCGCCAGCAGCATTTGGACAGGGGGTCAGAACACCGGGGAGCTGTTTTTT. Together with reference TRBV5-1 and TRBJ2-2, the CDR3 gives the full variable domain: KAGVTQTPRYLIKTRGQQVTLSCSPISGHRSVSWYQQTPGQGLQFLFEYFSETQRNKGNFPGRFSGRQFSNSRSEMNVSTLELGDSALYLCASSIWTGGQNTGELFFGEGSRLTVL.

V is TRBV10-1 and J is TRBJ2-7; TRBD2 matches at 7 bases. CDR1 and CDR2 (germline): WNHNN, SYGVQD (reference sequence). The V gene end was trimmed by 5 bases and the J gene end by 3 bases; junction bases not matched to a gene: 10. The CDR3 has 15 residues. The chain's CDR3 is CASSSSGGTLYEQYF. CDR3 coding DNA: TGCGCCAGCAGTTCCTCGGGGGGTACCCTCTACGAGCAGTACTTC.

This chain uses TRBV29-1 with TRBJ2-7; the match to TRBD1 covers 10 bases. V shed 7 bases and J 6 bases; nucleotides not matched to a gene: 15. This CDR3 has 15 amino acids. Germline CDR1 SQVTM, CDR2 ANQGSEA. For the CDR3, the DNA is TGCAGCGCCAAGTCAAGCCGGGACAGGGGAGGCGAGCAGTACTTC. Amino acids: CSAKSSRDRGGEQYF.

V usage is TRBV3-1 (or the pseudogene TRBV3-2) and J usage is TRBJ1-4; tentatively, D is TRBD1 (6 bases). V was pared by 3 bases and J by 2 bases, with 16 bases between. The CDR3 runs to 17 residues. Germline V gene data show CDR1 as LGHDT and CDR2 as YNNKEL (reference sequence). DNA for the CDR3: TGTGCCAGCAGCCACACAGGGACGGCCGCGACTAATGAAAAACTGTTTTTT. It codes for CASSHTGTAATNEKLFF.

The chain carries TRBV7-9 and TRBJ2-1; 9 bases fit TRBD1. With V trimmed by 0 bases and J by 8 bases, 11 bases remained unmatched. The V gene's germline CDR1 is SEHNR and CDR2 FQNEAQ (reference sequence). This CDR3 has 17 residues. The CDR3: CASSLAHGGQGWYEQFF. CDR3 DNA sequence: TGTGCCAGCAGCTTAGCGCACGGCGGACAGGGGTGGTATGAGCAGTTCTTC.